Here is one TCR beta chain with its context. Its target is unknown. The data originate from a study of OX40 agonist ivuxolimab in advanced cancers. In the study overall: Patients were treated with ivuxolimab, an agonistic anti-OX40 (CD134) antibody.

People who had autoimmune disease history or systemic immunosuppression were excluded. Using immunoSEQ multiplex PCR, the repertoire was profiled, and TCRdb retains in-frame clones only, with some absent. This table holds approximately 90,000 clones, roughly 90% found once. The CDR3 sequence is 19 residues long. The study's findings and limits: At doses 0.1 to 3.0 mg/kg, CD4+ and CD8+ clones expanded.

The sequencing here drew on CD4+ or CD8+ T cells sorted from blood, taken in a trial of the OX40 agonist ivuxolimab. The clonotype was recovered from an adult with an advanced solid tumor such as melanoma, head and neck, liver or kidney cancer. The chain combines TRBV12-2 with TRBJ2-5; TRBD2, the table's D call, lacks a check against the DNA. TRBV12-2 is a known pseudogene. The CDR3 nucleotides are TGTGCAAGTCGCTTCCTAGTAAGTGGTTTAGCGGGGAACCAAGAGACCCAGTACTTC. It yields the protein CASRFLVSGLAGNQETQYF.